A single sample gave rise to the 24 T cell receptor beta chains below, sequenced in a study of beta chain features in type 1 diabetes. Study-level points and caveats: Moderate but significant shortening of TCRB CDR3s was recorded in all four CD4+ subsets from Type 1 diabetes patients.

No antigen has been identified for these receptors. Expressed TCRB transcripts got sequenced, as all isolated RNA was reverse transcribed. Sequenced by immunoSEQ multiplex PCR; TCRdb stores in-frame clones only, minus some. The sample includes about 640,000 clones, 9.5% to 15% of them seen just once. Sequencing was done on a sample of naive CD4+ T cells from blood. These receptors came from a man aged 25 to 45 with type 1 diabetes.

V gene TRBV30 combines with J gene TRBJ2-4; 12 bases align to TRBD2. V lost 2 bases and J lost 9; bases outside the gene matches: 14. The CDR3 sequence is 17 residues long. Germline CDR1 is GTSNPN and CDR2 is SVGIG (reference sequence). This CDR3 reads CAWSPLLASGGAGIQYF. The CDR3 DNA reads TGTGCCTGGAGTCCCCTCCTAGCTAGCGGGGGGGCCGGCATTCAGTACTTC.

The sample holds a few counts of this clone. The rearrangement joins TRBV19 to TRBJ1-2; D is unclear. Looked up from germline, CDR1 is LNHDA and CDR2 is SQIVND (reference sequence). The CDR3 runs 12 residues. V lost 10 bases, J lost 5 bases, and 14 bases lay in between. The CDR3 region has the DNA TGTGCCACCAACATGAGAGGTTATGGCTACACCTTC. This sequence encodes CATNMRGYGYTF. The whole variable domain, remainder taken from reference TRBV19 and TRBJ1-2, is DGGITQSPKYLFRKEGQNVTLSCEQNLNHDAMYWYRQDPGQGLRLIYYSQIVNDFQKGDIAEGYSVSREKKESFPLTVTSAQKNPTAFYLCATNMRGYGYTFGSGTRLTVV.

The chain is built from TRBV9 and TRBJ2-2; possibly TRBD1 for D (5 bases). From germline, CDR1 is SGDLS and CDR2 YYNGEE. The ends were cut back, 0 bases at V and 6 bases at J, with 9 bases in the middle. CDR3 length: 14 amino acids. CDR3 protein: CASSVARVPGELFF. CDR3 DNA sequence: TGTGCCAGCAGCGTAGCCAGGGTCCCCGGGGAGCTGTTTTTT.

The rearrangement joins TRBV5-1 to TRBJ2-2; 11 nucleotides line up with TRBD1. V lost 6 bases, J lost 5 bases, and 6 bases stayed unmatched. The CDR3 has 15 amino acids. Germline V gene sequence: CDR1 SGHRS, CDR2 YFSETQ. CDR3 DNA sequence: TGCGCCAGCACCCAGGACAGGGGGCTTACCGGGGAGCTGTTTTTT. This codes for CASTQDRGLTGELFF.

This clone showed up just a few times. The rearrangement uses TRBV7-2 and TRBJ1-5, with TRBD1 as a possible D gene (5 bases). Trimming removed 5 bases from V and 7 bases from J, with 15 bases in between. The germline gives CDR1 SGHTA, CDR2 FQGNSA. CDR3 size: 14 residues. The chain's CDR3 is CASSPSQGRQPQHF. The CDR3 bases are TGTGCCAGCAGCCCCAGTCAGGGTCGGCAGCCCCAGCATTTT.

The rearrangement links TRBV5-4 to TRBJ1-2; D is ambiguous. Germline CDR1 is SGHNT and CDR2 is YYREEE (reference sequence). Trimming left V 0 bases short and J 1 base short, with 7 bases between. This CDR3 region has 14 residues. CDR3 nucleotide sequence: TGTGCCAGCAGCTTGGATGGAGTTAACTATGGCTACACCTTC. It yields the protein CASSLDGVNYGYTF. The variable domain in full, completed from reference TRBV5-4 and TRBJ1-2, reads ETGVTQSPTHLIKTRGQQVTLRCSSQSGHNTVSWYQQALGQGPQFIFQYYREEENGRGNFPPRFSGLQFPNYSSELNVNALELDDSALYLCASSLDGVNYGYTFGSGTRLTVV.

This clone was counted a few times. The chain is built from TRBV4-1 and TRBJ2-3; 9 bases fit TRBD1. Germline V gene data show CDR1 as MGHRA and CDR2 as YSYEKL. This CDR3 contains 16 residues. After removal of 3 bases from V and 1 base from J, the junction contained 5 bases not matched to a gene. The CDR3 here is CASSHYRDRGTDTQYF. The CDR3 DNA follows: TGCGCCAGCAGCCACTACCGGGACAGGGGCACAGATACGCAGTATTTT.

This clone was seen a few times. V usage is TRBV7-2 and J usage is TRBJ2-2, with a weak D call TRBD1 (5 bases). The CDR3 is 12 residues long. CDR1 is SGHTA, CDR2 FQGNSA, per germline. Trimming shortened V by 6 bases and J by 4 bases, and 6 bases separated the two germline ends. CDR3 region: CASSQGTGELFF. The CDR3, as DNA: TGTGCCAGCAGTCAGGGCACCGGGGAGCTGTTTTTT.

The CDR3 DNA follows: TGCGCCAGCAGCTTCCTGAGGGGTGTCGTCGAGCAGTACTTC. It encodes CASSFLRGVVEQYF. The chain employs TRBV5-1 and TRBJ2-7, with D perhaps given as TRBD1 or TRBD2 (5 bases each). V was trimmed by 2 bases and J by 6 bases, leaving 15 bases between them. Germline V gene data show CDR1 as SGHRS and CDR2 as YFSETQ. The CDR3 has 14 residues.

This CDR3 is CAFQASHGNEQYF. CDR3 sequence (DNA): TGTGCCTTTCAGGCCTCTCATGGAAACGAGCAGTACTTC. The chain combines TRBV2 with TRBJ2-7; D is unclear. CDR1 is SNHLY and CDR2 is FYNNEI in the germline V gene. Deletions cut 11 bases from V and 5 bases from J, with 19 bases between. CDR3 length: 13 residues.

This clone was detected a few times. The chain is built from TRBV9 and TRBJ2-1; D is undetermined. V shed 2 bases and J shed 9 bases, with 12 bases lying between them. Looked up from germline, CDR1 is SGDLS and CDR2 is YYNGEE. There are 13 residues in the CDR3. CDR3 region: CASSVGWVGEQFF. The DNA for the CDR3 is TGTGCCAGCAGCGTCGGGTGGGTAGGTGAGCAGTTCTTC.

This clone was detected a few times. The V and J genes are TRBV5-1 and TRBJ2-5; 8 nucleotides line up with TRBD2. The CDR3 has 15 residues. CDR1 and CDR2 from the germline V gene are SGHRS and YFSETQ. With V trimmed by 5 bases and J by 5 bases, 11 bases remained unmatched. CDR3 region: CASRRISGIAETQYF. The CDR3 coding sequence is TGCGCCAGCAGAAGGATTAGCGGGATAGCGGAGACCCAGTACTTC.

This clone has a handful of counts. The chain has TRBV7-9 and TRBJ1-2, with D unresolved. V lost 1 base to trimming and J lost 8 bases, with 8 bases between them. The CDR3 spans 12 residues. Germline CDR1 reads SEHNR; CDR2 reads FQNEAQ (reference sequence). The CDR3 loop reads CASSLDRSGYTF. DNA for the CDR3: TGTGCCAGCAGCTTAGACAGAAGCGGCTACACCTTC.

The genes are TRBV27 and TRBJ2-5, with a weak D call TRBD1 (5 bases). The DNA matches TRBJ2-7 better at its end, which makes the J call doubtful. Germline-derived CDR1 and CDR2 are MNHEY and SMNVEV (reference sequence). The CDR3 is 14 residues long. DNA for the CDR3: TGTGCCAGCAGTTTACTATACGACAGCTACGAGCAGTACTTC. Amino acid sequence: CASSLLYDSYEQYF.

This clone was seen a few times. The V and J genes are TRBV29-1 and TRBJ2-1, with 8 bases lining up with TRBD1. J was trimmed by 2 bases and V by 6 bases; bases with no gene match: 6. CDR3 length: 14 residues. Germline V lookup: CDR1 SQVTM, CDR2 ANQGSEA. The CDR3 is CSVGDRPTYNEQFF. The CDR3, as DNA: TGCAGCGTCGGGGACAGGCCTACCTACAATGAGCAGTTCTTC.

This clone was found a few times. The V and J genes are TRBV6-5 and TRBJ2-3; 7 bases align to TRBD2. CDR1 and CDR2 (germline): MNHEY, SVGAGI. The CDR3 is made up of 15 amino acids. Trimming took 2 bases from V and 0 from J; bases not matched to a gene: 2. CDR3 sequence: CASSYGGVSTDTQYF. The CDR3 bases are TGTGCCAGCAGTTACGGGGGGGTTAGCACAGATACGCAGTATTTT.

This clone was seen only a few times. The gene calls are TRBV2 and TRBJ2-1, with TRBD2 identical over 13 bases. CDR3 size: 18 residues. The ends lost 1 base at V and 9 bases at J; junction bases unmatched: 12. Germline V lookup: CDR1 SNHLY, CDR2 FYNNEI. The CDR3: CASSEGPARGLAGSEQFF. CDR3 nucleotide sequence: TGTGCCAGCAGTGAAGGTCCAGCTAGGGGACTAGCGGGAAGTGAGCAGTTCTTC.

This clone was seen only a few times. V usage is TRBV27 and J usage is TRBJ2-5; D gene unclear. CDR1 and CDR2 from the germline V gene are MNHEY and SMNVEV (reference sequence). The CDR3 is made up of 14 amino acids. Trimming pared 2 bases from V and 5 bases from J, leaving 12 bases between. The CDR3 region is CASSLRQPPETQYF. The CDR3 DNA sequence: TGTGCCAGCAGTTTAAGGCAGCCTCCGGAGACCCAGTACTTC.

Turning to this clone: Other DNA sequences within the sample encode an identical CDR3. This chain connects TRBV5-4 to TRBJ2-5; the D is unclear. This CDR3 contains 12 residues. V lost 0 bases, J lost 1 base, and 1 base lay in between. Germline loops: CDR1 SGHNT, CDR2 YYREEE (reference sequence). Here the CDR3 DNA reads TGTGCCAGCAGCTTGGTCCAAGAGACCCAGTACTTC. The encoded protein is CASSLVQETQYF.

This chain connects TRBV10-3 to TRBJ1-2; perhaps TRBD1 as D (6 bases). Germline CDR1 ENHRY, CDR2 SYGVKD. With 6 bases removed from V and 6 bases from J, the gap between germline ends came to 17 bases. This CDR3 has 14 amino acids. CDR3 nucleotide sequence: TGTGCCATCAGCCCGGAGGACAGATTTGATGGCTACACCTTC. Translated: CAISPEDRFDGYTF.

The chain carries TRBV5-1 and TRBJ2-1, with D tentatively TRBD2 (6 bases). The V end lost 4 bases, the J end lost 7 bases, and 9 bases lay between the germline ends. Germline values: CDR1 SGHRS, CDR2 YFSETQ. The CDR3 runs 12 residues. DNA of the CDR3: TGCGCCAGCAGCGTCCGGGGGAATGAGCAGTTCTTC. This codes for CASSVRGNEQFF. Looking up the rest from reference TRBV5-1 and TRBJ2-1 gives the full variable domain: KAGVTQTPRYLIKTRGQQVTLSCSPISGHRSVSWYQQTPGQGLQFLFEYFSETQRNKGNFPGRFSGRQFSNSRSEMNVSTLELGDSALYLCASSVRGNEQFFGPGTRLTVL.

V usage is TRBV6-5 and J usage is TRBJ1-2; D is unclear. From germline, CDR1 is MNHEY and CDR2 SVGAGI. This CDR3 has 11 residues. The CDR3 bases are TGTGTTACCTCTACTAACTATGGCTACACCTTC. Protein sequence: CVTSTNYGYTF.

This sequence joins TRBV7-2 and TRBJ2-6; 7 nucleotides agree with TRBD1. This CDR3 region has 16 residues. Germline lookup yields CDR1 SGHTA and CDR2 FQGNSA. V dropped 5 bases and J dropped 0; count of bases not matched to a gene: 4. The CDR3, as DNA: TGTGCCAGCAGCATCCGACAGGGCTCTGGGGCCAACGTCCTGACTTTC. Translating it yields CASSIRQGSGANVLTF.

The rearrangement links TRBV7-2 to TRBJ1-1; perhaps TRBD1 as D (6 bases). Germline CDR1 SGHTA, CDR2 FQGNSA. The CDR3 is 14 residues long. V was pared by 5 bases and J by 3 bases, with 13 bases between. The CDR3 spells CASSPQAGDTEAFF. CDR3 sequence (DNA): TGTGCCAGCAGCCCACAGGCAGGGGACACTGAAGCTTTCTTT.